This TCR beta chain was sequenced during a study of spatial heterogeneity in lung cancer. CDR3 size: 13 residues. Germline V gene data show CDR1 as LGHNT and CDR2 as FRNRAP. Sample time point: sample taken at primary tumor resection. This clonotype was seen only a few times. The junction departs from the called germline gene at one end, perhaps through a read error. TCRdb processed the 5' RACE reads anew with MiXCR; each CDR3 protein has one entry. There are about 80,000 distinct CDR3 sequences in the sample; approximately 8% occur only once, and 6.8% lies in the top ten. Specimen: PBMCs, collected at surgery. The sequence was obtained from a male donor with early-stage non-small cell lung cancer. V is TRBV12-5 and J is TRBJ1-2; 7 bases are a match to TRBD1. CDR3 region: CASGLGQNYGYTF. Here the CDR3 DNA reads TGTGCTAGTGGCTTGGGACAGAACTATGGCTACACCTTC.